The rows below give T cell receptor beta chains drawn from one sample of a study of T cell responses to AZD1222 COVID-19 vaccine. TCRdb's table, derived via immunoSEQ multiplex PCR, lists solely in-frame clones and lacks some. The sample carries fewer than 200,000 clones, roughly 89% recorded once. Sequences were derived from peripheral blood, sampled on day 0 of AZD1222 vaccination. These TCRs come from an adult in good health. The CDR3 runs from the conserved cysteine through the conserved F or W. The D gene is left open where the match is weak. Not all rows give a size; the values are once, few, many and, for expanded clones, a class.

abundance	d_gene	j_gene	v_gene	CDR3aa	CDR3nt
NA	NA	TRBJ2-2	TRBV3-1/TRBV3-2	CASSAQGELFF	TGTGCCAGCAGCGCTCAGGGTGAGCTGTTTTTT
NA	NA	TRBJ1-6	TRBV9	CASSVATGHANSPLHF	TGTGCCAGCAGCGTAGCTACGGGACACGCTAATTCACCCCTCCACTTT
NA	TRBD1	TRBJ1-1	TRBV11-2	CASSRDRAEAFF	TGTGCCAGCAGCAGAGACAGGGCTGAAGCTTTCTTT
NA	NA	TRBJ1-2	TRBV7-9	CASSPSLNTGYGYTF	TGTGCCAGCAGCCCTAGCCTGAACACCGGCTATGGCTACACCTTC
NA	TRBD1	TRBJ1-1	TRBV5-8	CASSLAGTGGNLNTEAFF	TGTGCCAGCAGCTTGGCAGGTACAGGGGGCAACCTGAACACTGAAGCTTTCTTT
NA	NA	TRBJ2-5	TRBV14	CASSQVGRQETQYF	TGTGCCAGCAGCCAAGTCGGGCGACAAGAGACCCAGTACTTC
NA	NA	TRBJ2-3	TRBV29-1	CSVVRVGDTQYF	TGCAGCGTTGTCAGGGTAGGAGATACGCAGTATTTT
NA	NA	TRBJ1-6	TRBV4-1	CASSQERNSPLHF	TGCGCCAGCAGCCAAGAAAGAAACTCACCCCTCCACTTT
NA	NA	TRBJ1-5	TRBV6-2/TRBV6-3	CASSWAGVDSGAQHF	TGTGCCAGCAGTTGGGCGGGAGTGGACTCAGGGGCCCAGCATTTT
NA	NA	TRBJ1-6	TRBV6-5	CASTLRGNSPLHF	TGTGCCAGCACCTTAAGGGGGAATTCACCCCTCCACTTT
NA	TRBD1	TRBJ1-4	TRBV7-9	CASSLEGAGEKLFF	TGTGCCAGCAGCCTCGAGGGGGCCGGGGAAAAACTGTTTTTT
NA	TRBD1	TRBJ1-5	TRBV10-3	CAVQGVNQPQHF	TGTGCCGTACAGGGGGTCAATCAGCCCCAGCATTTT
once	NA	TRBJ1-1	TRBV7-2	CASSSYRGSTEAFF	TGTGCCAGCAGCTCCTACCGGGGAAGCACTGAAGCTTTCTTT
NA	TRBD1	TRBJ1-5	TRBV28	CASSEPTGPHQPQHF	TGTGCCAGCAGTGAGCCGACAGGGCCCCATCAGCCCCAGCATTTT
NA	NA	TRBJ1-2	TRBV28	CASGTTRGDGYTF	TGTGCCAGCGGTACGACCCGCGGCGATGGCTACACCTTC
NA	NA	TRBJ2-3	TRBV5-4	CASSLVRGDTQYF	TGTGCCAGCAGCTTGGTACGGGGAGATACGCAGTATTTT
NA	TRBD1	TRBJ1-2	TRBV10-3	CAIRPGTGVEYGYTF	TGTGCCATCAGACCCGGGACAGGAGTTGAGTATGGCTACACCTTC
NA	NA	TRBJ1-1	TRBV3-1/TRBV3-2	CASSQVGHRNTEAFF	TGTGCCAGCAGCCAAGTTGGTCACCGAAACACTGAAGCTTTCTTT
NA	NA	TRBJ1-3	TRBV5-1	CASSLAGLTGNTIYF	TGCGCCAGCAGCTTGGCGGGGCTAACTGGAAACACCATATATTTT
once	TRBD2	TRBJ2-2	TRBV18	CASSASQREVTGELFF	TGTGCCAGCTCTGCCTCTCAGCGGGAGGTCACCGGGGAGCTGTTTTTT
NA	NA	TRBJ2-1	TRBV5-1	CASSLTGTTYNEQFF	TGCGCCAGCAGCTTGACTGGGACCACCTACAATGAGCAGTTCTTC
NA	NA	TRBJ2-6	TRBV28	CASRKTGYSGANVLTF	TGTGCCAGCAGAAAGACAGGATACTCTGGGGCCAACGTCCTGACTTTC
NA	TRBD2	TRBJ2-3	TRBV19	CASSPAGVSPGDTQYF	TGTGCCAGTAGCCCCGCGGGGGTTTCCCCGGGGGATACGCAGTATTTT
NA	NA	TRBJ1-6	TRBV10-3	CAISEGQFNSPLHF	TGTGCCATCAGTGAAGGACAGTTTAATTCACCCCTCCACTTT
NA	NA	TRBJ2-2	TRBV2	CASSEEDGIGELFF	TGTGCCAGCAGTGAGGAGGACGGGATAGGGGAGCTGTTTTTT
NA	NA	TRBJ1-4	TRBV2	CASRGGDLNEKLFF	TGTGCCAGCAGAGGCGGGGACCTTAATGAAAAACTGTTTTTT
NA	TRBD1	TRBJ1-1	TRBV27	CASSDTGVTEAFF	TGTGCCAGCAGTGACACAGGGGTGACTGAAGCTTTCTTT
NA	TRBD1	TRBJ1-2	TRBV9	CASSAILGTPGQGNYGYTF	TGTGCCAGCAGCGCCATACTAGGAACACCGGGACAGGGGAACTATGGCTACACCTTC
NA	TRBD2	TRBJ2-1	TRBV29-1	CSVEFLLAGIENEQFF	TGCAGCGTTGAATTTTTACTAGCGGGGATTGAAAATGAGCAGTTCTTC
NA	NA	TRBJ2-7	TRBV7-3	CASSLAGLYEQYF	TGTGCCAGCAGCTTGGCGGGACTCTACGAGCAGTACTTC